This T cell receptor beta chain was captured by sequencing in a study of blood T cells in healthy people across ages. This clonotype was seen a few times. Its antigen is not identified. Using a J-beta primer mix together with a sample-barcoded 5' primer, a second PCR was run for roughly 6 to 11 cycles. TCRdb re-called the 5' RACE reads through MiXCR, storing one row per CDR3 protein. The table has 700,000 to 850,000 distinct CDR3 sequences, under 40% seen once. Findings and limits, study-wide: In these data, TCR beta diversity tracked strongly with naive T cell percentage.

Trimming at V came to 5 bases and at J to 3 bases, leaving 7 bases not matched to a gene. Germline CDR1 reads SGHTA; CDR2 reads FQGNSA. The length of the CDR3 is 16 residues. The sequence came from a young man in good health. J is TRBJ2-2 and V is TRBV7-2; 9 nucleotides align to TRBD1. Sequencing was carried out using blood. CDR3 nucleotide sequence: TGTGCCAGCAGCCTCAGGACAGGGGTGGACACCGGGGAGCTGTTTTTT. Encoded protein: CASSLRTGVDTGELFF.